The 10 T cell receptor beta chains below all came from one sample that was sequenced in a study of regulatory T cells in long-lasting Graves disease. Library construction for TCR beta used iRepertoire HTBI primers and Arm-PCR of CDR3 regions. TCRdb recomputed calls from the multiplex PCR reads with MiXCR, one row per CDR3 protein. The repertoire includes 350,000 to 400,000 distinct CDR3 sequences, around 16% of them detected once, and roughly 21% sits in the top ten. The time point: newly diagnosed GD, antithyroid drugs for less than 3 months. From RNA extracted from PBMCs, the TCR library was made. These records were also assigned to another study, of T cells in Graves' hyperthyroidism and ophthalmopathy.

The sequencing here drew on peripheral blood mononuclear cells (PBMCs), taken at new diagnosis, from a patient treated with antithyroid drugs. The receptors come from a woman in her late teens or twenties with Graves disease.

This clonotype was recorded many times. DNA for the CDR3: TGTGCCAGCAGCTTCAATCCGTACAATGAGCAGTTCTTC. Translating it yields CASSFNPYNEQFF. The chain joins TRBV11-1 to TRBJ2-1; D is unclear. The CDR3 extends over 13 amino acids. Germline-derived CDR1 and CDR2 are SGHAT and FQDESV (reference sequence). V was shortened by 3 bases and J by 4 bases, with 7 bases between the two germline ends. Full variable domain (outside the CDR3, taken from reference TRBV11-1 and TRBJ2-1): EAEVAQSPRYKITEKSQAVAFWCDPISGHATLYWYRQILGQGPELLVQFQDESVVDDSQLPKDRFSAERLKGVDSTLKIQPAELGDSAMYLCASSFNPYNEQFFGPGTRLTVL.

The chain has TRBV15 and TRBJ1-2, with 11 bases that match TRBD1. There are 20 residues in the CDR3. V shed 7 bases, J shed 0 bases, and the junction held 19 bases outside the gene matches. Germline CDR1 LNHNV, CDR2 YYDKDF (reference sequence). CDR3 nucleotide sequence: TGTGCCACCACATCGTCGGTTTGGACAGGGGGCGCATTCACTAACTATGGCTACACCTTC. It is translated as CATTSSVWTGGAFTNYGYTF. The complete variable domain, with remaining parts taken from reference TRBV15 and TRBJ1-2, reads DAMVIQNPRYQVTQFGKPVTLSCSQTLNHNVMYWYQQKSSQAPKLLFHYYDKDFNNEADTPDNFQSRRPNTSFCFLDIRSPGLGDTAMYLCATTSSVWTGGAFTNYGYTFGSGTRLTVV.

This clonotype showed up just a few times. The chain is built from TRBV12-3 or TRBV12-4 and TRBJ2-3; D call uncertain. CDR3 length: 14 residues. Between the trimmed V and J ends, which lost 7 bases and 1 base, there was a span of 12 bases. CDR3 loop: CASTLRAGTDTQYF. The CDR3 DNA reads as TGTGCCAGCACCCTACGGGCCGGCACAGATACGCAGTATTTT.

At least ten counts were recorded for this clonotype. This chain joins TRBV24-1 and TRBJ2-3, with D uncertain. The CDR3 runs to 15 residues. V was pared by 5 bases and J by 0 bases, with 11 bases between. CDR1 is KGHDR, CDR2 SFDVKD, per germline. The CDR3 DNA reads TGTGCCACCAGTGGTATCCGTCCTAGCACAGATACGCAGTATTTT. This gives the protein CATSGIRPSTDTQYF.

In its sample, this clonotype was seen many times. The rearrangement links TRBV5-1 to TRBJ1-2, with 9 bases fitting TRBD1. The CDR3 is 14 residues long. Unmatched junction bases numbered 5, after V lost 0 bases and J lost 8 bases. Germline V gene data show CDR1 as SGHRS and CDR2 as YFSETQ. The CDR3 sequence: CASSLEPDRGGYTF. The CDR3 nucleotides are TGCGCCAGCAGCTTGGAACCGGACAGGGGCGGCTACACCTTC.

This clonotype occurred many times. The chain links TRBV6-2 or TRBV6-3 to TRBJ2-3; D remains unclear. This CDR3 region has 13 residues. V lost 7 bases and J 2 bases, leaving 10 bases between the germline ends. Germline-derived CDR1 and CDR2 are MNHEY and SVGEGT. The DNA for the CDR3 is TGTGCCAGCACCTGGGCCCTCACAGATACGCAGTATTTT. Translating gives CASTWALTDTQYF.

This clonotype came up many times. The rearrangement links TRBV12-3 or TRBV12-4 to TRBJ2-1; 7 nucleotides align to TRBD2. CDR3 length equals 13 residues. V lost 7 bases to trimming and J lost 7 bases; unmatched junction nucleotides: 7. This chain's CDR3 is CASTRGGGNEQFF. CDR3 sequence (DNA): TGTGCCAGCACCCGGGGCGGGGGTAATGAGCAGTTCTTC.

This clonotype occurred many times. V gene TRBV5-1 combines with J gene TRBJ2-7; TRBD1 agrees at 8 bases. CDR3 size: 14 residues. J lost 0 bases, V lost 5 bases, and 4 bases had no gene match. From germline, CDR1 is SGHRS and CDR2 YFSETQ. CDR3 in DNA: TGCGCCAGCAGACGGGACAGGAACTCCTACGAGCAGTACTTC. Protein: CASRRDRNSYEQYF.

This clonotype was counted many times. The chain links TRBV20-1 to TRBJ1-6; 8 bases match TRBD1. The V and J ends lost 6 bases and 3 bases, in that order; junction bases with no gene match: 4. The CDR3 runs to 14 residues. Germline values: CDR1 DFQATT, CDR2 SNEGSKA (reference sequence). CDR3 sequence (DNA): TGCAGTGCCCGGGGGACAGGCTATAATTCACCCCTCCACTTT. The encoded protein is CSARGTGYNSPLHF.

The chain employs TRBV19 and TRBJ1-5, with 7 nucleotides matching TRBD1. This CDR3 comprises 13 residues. Germline loops: CDR1 LNHDA, CDR2 SQIVND (reference sequence). Germline trimming cut 10 bases from V and 3 bases from J; bases unmatched to any gene: 6. The CDR3 here is CATQGVLNQPQHF. The CDR3 DNA reads TGTGCCACTCAGGGGGTCCTCAATCAGCCCCAGCATTTT.